The 31 T cell receptor beta chains in this list originate from one sample, sequenced in a study of blood T cell repertoires in COVID-19. Profiling relied on immunoSEQ multiplex PCR, and the TCRdb table lists in-frame clones only, not all of them. The sample has fewer than 250,000 clones; approximately 86% are singletons. The specimen was peripheral blood. These TCRs come from a man aged 35 to 55 with acute or convalescent COVID-19.

This clone was seen a handful of times. V gene TRBV7-2 combines with J gene TRBJ2-3; possible D gene TRBD1, 5 bases. The CDR3 is 16 amino acids. The V gene's germline CDR1 is SGHTA and CDR2 FQGNSA. V was cut by 5 bases and J by 3 bases, with 18 bases left in between. The CDR3 protein is CASSDLSGIGTDTQYF. CDR3 DNA sequence: TGTGCCAGCAGCGACTTATCAGGGATAGGGACAGATACGCAGTATTTT.

V and J are TRBV6-1 and TRBJ2-1, with D tentatively TRBD2 (6 bases). Germline CDR1 and CDR2: MNHNS and SASEGT. The CDR3 is 17 residues long. Trimming removed 2 bases from V and 7 bases from J, with 21 bases in between. CDR3 in DNA: TGTGCCAGCAGTGAATCGGGGAGGCAGGGCCTACCAAATGAGCAGTTCTTC. Protein: CASSESGRQGLPNEQFF.

This rearrangement joins TRBV6-1 to TRBJ1-5; D unresolved. This CDR3 has 15 residues. V lost 1 base and J lost 2, with 9 bases in between. CDR1 and CDR2 from the germline V gene are MNHNS and SASEGT. The CDR3 DNA reads TGTGCCAGCAGTGAAGTCGGAGGGCGCAATCAGCCCCAGCATTTT. Translation: CASSEVGGRNQPQHF.

The rearrangement uses TRBV27 and TRBJ2-7, with D possibly being TRBD2 (5 bases). V was pared by 5 bases and J by 1 base, with 12 bases between. Germline lookup yields CDR1 MNHEY and CDR2 SMNVEV (reference sequence). The CDR3 extends over 14 amino acids. The CDR3: CASSPTRRSYEQYF. CDR3 DNA: TGTGCCAGCAGTCCAACTAGAAGGTCCTACGAGCAGTACTTC.

Concerning this clone: Different DNA sequences within this sample yield the same CDR3. The chain combines TRBV5-1 with TRBJ2-3; 10 nucleotides line up with TRBD2. V was pared by 2 bases and J by 1 base, with 1 base of the junction left unmatched. The CDR3 sequence is 15 residues long. Germline loops: CDR1 SGHRS, CDR2 YFSETQ. The CDR3 spells CASSFLAGGTDTQYF. Written as DNA, the CDR3 is TGCGCCAGCAGCTTTCTAGCGGGGGGCACAGATACGCAGTATTTT.

The V gene is TRBV28, the J gene TRBJ2-7; 9 bases line up with TRBD2. The V gene's germline CDR1 is MDHEN and CDR2 SYDVKM. The CDR3 runs 14 residues. The J segment lost 7 bases and the V segment lost 7 bases, leaving 11 bases of the junction unmatched. The CDR3 protein is CASTRGSGRNEQYF. DNA for the CDR3: TGTGCCAGCACCCGGGGTAGCGGGAGAAATGAGCAGTACTTC.

The rearrangement uses TRBV28 and TRBJ2-1; TRBD2 matches at 11 bases. There are 17 residues in the CDR3. Per the germline V gene, CDR1 is MDHEN and CDR2 is SYDVKM. Trimming cost V 3 bases and J 4 bases; bases outside gene matches: 8. The CDR3 DNA is TGTGCCAGCAGTTTGCGGGCTAGCGGGAGGCTATACAATGAGCAGTTCTTC. Amino acids: CASSLRASGRLYNEQFF.

In this sample, this clone turned up a few times. The gene calls are TRBV11-2 and TRBJ1-3; no firm D call. Germline CDR1 SGHAT, CDR2 FQNNGV. The CDR3 loop spans 16 amino acids. With 6 bases removed from V and 0 bases from J, the gap between germline ends came to 15 bases. CDR3 DNA sequence: TGTGCCAGCAGTTTGCCGTGGGCCTCCTCTGGAAACACCATATATTTT. Translated: CASSLPWASSGNTIYF. Variable domain in full (rest from reference TRBV11-2 and TRBJ1-3): EAGVAQSPRYKIIEKRQSVAFWCNPISGHATLYWYQQILGQGPKLLIQFQNNGVVDDSQLPKDRFSAERLKGVDSTLKIQPAKLEDSAVYLCASSLPWASSGNTIYFGEGSWLTVV.

This chain links TRBV2 with TRBJ1-5, with D uncertain. The CDR3 runs 15 residues. The V end was cut by 6 bases, the J end by 4 bases, with 16 bases between. Germline loops: CDR1 SNHLY, CDR2 FYNNEI. The CDR3 DNA is TGTGCCAGCAGGGCCGCCAGTCTCAGGAATCAGCCCCAGCATTTT. It specifies CASRAASLRNQPQHF.

The genes are TRBV9 and TRBJ2-7; TRBD1 might be the D (6 bases). The CDR3 is 13 amino acids. Germline lookup yields CDR1 SGDLS and CDR2 YYNGEE. V shed 4 bases and J shed 6 bases, with 14 bases lying between them. CDR3 amino acids: CASSSRQVGEQYF. The CDR3 nucleotides read TGTGCCAGCAGCTCGAGACAGGTTGGCGAGCAGTACTTC.

This sequence joins TRBV5-1 and TRBJ2-2; 9 bases match TRBD1. Germline values: CDR1 SGHRS, CDR2 YFSETQ. The CDR3 has 14 residues. The ends lost 4 bases at V and 6 bases at J; junction bases unmatched: 4. DNA for the CDR3: TGCGCCAGCAGCCGACGACAGGGGGCCGGGGAGCTGTTTTTT. Translated: CASSRRQGAGELFF.

The chain joins TRBV6-5 to TRBJ1-1; no clear D gene. Between the trimmed V and J ends, which lost 7 bases and 1 base, there was a span of 10 bases. This CDR3 is 13 amino acids long. Per germline, CDR1 MNHEY and CDR2 SVGAGI. The chain's CDR3 is CASTGRRNTEAFF. The CDR3, as DNA: TGTGCCAGCACCGGGAGGAGGAACACTGAAGCTTTCTTT.

The chain couples TRBV7-9 to TRBJ2-3, with TRBD2 matching over 12 bases. Germline V gene data show CDR1 as SEHNR and CDR2 as FQNEAQ (reference sequence). Trimming cost V 5 bases and J 5 bases; bases outside gene matches: 2. The CDR3 totals 14 residues. CDR3 sequence (DNA): TGTGCCAGCAGCCCTAGCGGGGGGGGAGATACGCAGTATTTT. Its protein product is CASSPSGGGDTQYF.

The chain combines TRBV30 with TRBJ2-2; 7 bases are a match to TRBD2. The ends lost 3 bases at V and 5 bases at J; junction bases unmatched: 9. The CDR3 is 15 amino acids. The germline CDR1 and CDR2 sequences are GTSNPN and SVGIG (reference sequence). The CDR3: CAWRILARETGELFF. The CDR3 DNA follows: TGTGCCTGGAGAATACTAGCGCGGGAAACCGGGGAGCTGTTTTTT.

The rearrangement joins TRBV5-1 to TRBJ2-5; 9 bases are a match to TRBD2. Germline V gene data show CDR1 as SGHRS and CDR2 as YFSETQ. This CDR3 spans 16 amino acids. Unmatched junction bases numbered 5, after V lost 0 bases and J lost 2 bases. The CDR3 DNA is TGCGCCAGCAGCTTGGATAGCGGGGGCCTTCAAGAGACCCAGTACTTC. It codes for CASSLDSGGLQETQYF.

The V call is TRBV30, the J call TRBJ2-3; 10 bases line up with TRBD1. With V trimmed by 1 base and J by 0 bases, 1 base remained unmatched. In germline, CDR1 is GTSNPN, CDR2 SVGIG (reference sequence). The CDR3 extends over 15 amino acids. As DNA, the CDR3 is TGTGCCTGGAGTGCGGACAGGGGGAGCACAGATACGCAGTATTTT. Its translation is CAWSADRGSTDTQYF.

The V and J genes are TRBV24-1 and TRBJ2-7, with 8 bases that match TRBD2. Germline-derived CDR1 and CDR2 are KGHDR and SFDVKD. The CDR3 consists of 15 residues. V shed 4 bases, J shed 0 bases, and the junction held 4 bases outside the gene matches. The CDR3 DNA sequence: TGTGCCACCAGTGACCCACTAGCGGACTCCTACGAGCAGTACTTC. As protein: CATSDPLADSYEQYF.

The rearrangement uses TRBV25-1 and TRBJ1-6; D may be TRBD1 (5 bases). The CDR3 sequence is 17 residues long. V was clipped by 6 bases and J by 0 bases, with 15 bases between them. Germline CDR1 and CDR2: MGHDK and SYGVNS. CDR3 in amino acids: CASRRKGWSSYNSPLHF. As DNA, the CDR3 is TGTGCCAGCAGAAGAAAGGGGTGGAGCTCCTATAATTCACCCCTCCACTTT.

The rearrangement uses TRBV12-3 or TRBV12-4 and TRBJ1-5; 9 bases are a match to TRBD1. V gave up 5 bases and J gave up 10 bases; unmatched junction bases: 6. The CDR3 spans 13 residues. In DNA form, the CDR3 reads TGTGCCAGCAGTAGGGACAGGGTGTCTCCCCAGCATTTT. As protein: CASSRDRVSPQHF.

The genes are TRBV19 and TRBJ1-6, with D possibly TRBD1 on 6 matching bases. The V end was cut by 10 bases, the J end by 7 bases, with 20 bases between. The CDR3 has 15 amino acids. From germline, CDR1 is LNHDA and CDR2 SQIVND (reference sequence). DNA for the CDR3: TGTGCCACCCAAGGGGGGGGCGTTGGGAATTCACCCCTCCACTTT. Protein sequence: CATQGGGVGNSPLHF.

This chain joins TRBV9 and TRBJ2-3, with D hard to call. The CDR3 spans 16 residues. The germline V and J ends were trimmed by 0 bases and 0 bases, with 11 bases remaining between them. Germline-derived CDR1 and CDR2 are SGDLS and YYNGEE. CDR3 DNA sequence: TGTGCCAGCAGCGTAGATAGCAGACCGAGCACAGATACGCAGTATTTT. Translated: CASSVDSRPSTDTQYF.

This chain uses TRBV5-1 with TRBJ1-1; the match to TRBD1 covers 7 bases. With 3 bases clipped from V and 8 bases from J, the junction kept 4 bases outside the gene matches. CDR3 length equals 12 residues. Germline CDR1 and CDR2: SGHRS and YFSETQ. DNA of the CDR3: TGCGCCAGCAGCTCGACAGGGTTAGAAGCTTTCTTT. It specifies CASSSTGLEAFF.

V usage is TRBV18 and J usage is TRBJ2-2; 7 bases are shared with TRBD1. After removal of 2 bases from V and 3 bases from J, the junction contained 6 bases not matched to a gene. The CDR3 contains 16 residues. Looked up from germline, CDR1 is KGHSH and CDR2 is LQKENI. CDR3 in amino acids: CASSPIFQGDTGELFF. Here the CDR3 DNA reads TGTGCCAGCTCACCAATCTTTCAGGGGGACACCGGGGAGCTGTTTTTT.

The genes are TRBV7-9 and TRBJ2-5; 11 bases fit TRBD2. Germline CDR1 reads SEHNR; CDR2 reads FQNEAQ (reference sequence). This CDR3 contains 19 residues. With 1 base clipped from V and 0 bases from J, the junction kept 10 bases outside the gene matches. Here the CDR3 DNA reads TGTGCCAGCAGCTTAGTGAGGCTCCTAGCGGGGGGCCACCAAGAGACCCAGTACTTC. It encodes CASSLVRLLAGGHQETQYF.

The chain has TRBV9 and TRBJ1-2, with D perhaps matching TRBD1 (6 bases). The length of the CDR3 is 18 residues. V dropped 0 bases and J dropped 2 bases, with 20 bases sitting between them. Germline assignment: CDR1 SGDLS and CDR2 YYNGEE. Here the CDR3 DNA reads TGTGCCAGCAGCGTAGGAAGAACTGCGGCAGGGGCGAACTATGGCTACACCTTC. It is translated as CASSVGRTAAGANYGYTF.

The chain carries TRBV9 and TRBJ2-5, with D tentatively TRBD2 (6 bases). The V gene's germline CDR1 is SGDLS and CDR2 YYNGEE. CDR3 length: 16 residues. Between the trimmed V and J ends, which lost 3 bases and 1 base, there was a span of 16 bases. In nucleotides, the CDR3 is TGTGCCAGCAGCGCCTCAGGGACTCTCCTCCAAGAGACCCAGTACTTC. It yields the protein CASSASGTLLQETQYF.

With regard to this clone: Different DNA sequences within this sample yield the same CDR3. The chain recombines TRBV11-2 with TRBJ2-5; TRBD2 matches at 10 bases. V trimming: 4 bases; J trimming: 1 base; junction bases outside the gene matches: 3. The CDR3 runs to 15 residues. Looked up from germline, CDR1 is SGHAT and CDR2 is FQNNGV. Here the CDR3 reads CASSSLAGGQETQYF. The CDR3 coding sequence is TGTGCCAGCAGCTCCTTAGCGGGGGGCCAAGAGACCCAGTACTTC.

This clone was observed a single time. This chain uses TRBV18 with TRBJ1-3, with D unclear. V lost 0 bases, J lost 9 bases, and 9 bases lay in between. Looked up from germline, CDR1 is KGHSH and CDR2 is LQKENI. This CDR3 is built from 13 residues. The CDR3 loop reads CASSPPTEGTIYF. The CDR3 DNA sequence: TGTGCCAGCTCACCACCCACGGAGGGCACCATATATTTT.

The J gene is TRBJ2-3, the V gene TRBV18, with a weak D call TRBD2 (6 bases). The CDR3 has 15 amino acids. The germline gives CDR1 KGHSH, CDR2 LQKENI. V was trimmed by 6 bases and J by 3 bases, leaving 16 bases between them. The CDR3 region has the DNA TGTGCCAGCTCTCCCCCAGGGACTTCAACAGATACGCAGTATTTT. Its protein product is CASSPPGTSTDTQYF.

J is TRBJ1-3 and V is TRBV5-1; D perhaps matches TRBD1 (6 bases). The CDR3 length is 15 residues. The germline CDR1 and CDR2 sequences are SGHRS and YFSETQ. Trimming shortened V by 3 bases and J by 0 bases, and 10 bases separated the two germline ends. The CDR3 DNA reads as TGCGCCAGCAGCTCCGCAGGGGACTCTGGAAACACCATATATTTT. The encoded protein is CASSSAGDSGNTIYF. The full variable domain, its missing parts supplied by reference TRBV5-1 and TRBJ1-3, is KAGVTQTPRYLIKTRGQQVTLSCSPISGHRSVSWYQQTPGQGLQFLFEYFSETQRNKGNFPGRFSGRQFSNSRSEMNVSTLELGDSALYLCASSSAGDSGNTIYFGEGSWLTVV.

This sequence joins TRBV18 and TRBJ1-4, with TRBD1 matching 9 bases. The J segment lost 7 bases and the V segment lost 5 bases, leaving 8 bases of the junction unmatched. Germline CDR1 KGHSH, CDR2 LQKENI. This CDR3 is built from 15 residues. The CDR3 reads CASSAQGAGGEKLFF. CDR3 nucleotides: TGTGCCAGCTCAGCACAGGGGGCTGGAGGTGAAAAACTGTTTTTT. Full variable domain (remainder filled in from reference TRBV18 and TRBJ1-4): NAGVMQNPRHLVRRRGQEARLRCSPMKGHSHVYWYRQLPEEGLKFMVYLQKENIIDESGMPKERFSAEFPKEGPSILRIQQVVRGDSAAYFCASSAQGAGGEKLFFGSGTQLSVL.